The clone carrying this T cell receptor (beta chain) has a handful of counts. The target antigen is unknown. These data originate in a study of cytomegalovirus exposure and HLA in healthy donors. Study outcomes and limitations: 87-base-pair reads could not separate some V segments, including TRBV6-2 and TRBV6-3. The classifier was said to identify cytomegalovirus status with high specificity and sensitivity. Cytomegalovirus-associated TCR beta chains were listed, numbering 150 to 200.

V was trimmed by 6 bases and J by 4 bases, leaving 6 bases between them. The V gene's germline CDR1 is SNHLY and CDR2 FYNNEI. The CDR3 loop spans 11 amino acids. Vbeta (60) and Jbeta (13) primers were used in the PCR. Measured with immunoSEQ multiplex PCR; TCRdb has only the in-frame clones, and not every one. The sample consists of 100,000 to 150,000 clones, about 11% of them appearing once. The sequence was collected from a young woman in good health and CMV-seropositive. Material: PBMCs. This chain joins TRBV2 and TRBJ1-2, with D hard to call. CDR3: CASRGSYGYTF. The CDR3 DNA reads as TGTGCCAGCAGGGGCAGCTATGGCTACACCTTC.